The 2 T cell receptor beta chains given below trace back to one sample, sequenced in a study of T cell changes during pregnancy in multiple sclerosis (dated by TCRdb to about 2019). Receptors were amplified or captured by the immunoSEQ multiplex PCR assay. TCRdb mirrors the immuneACCESS table, restricted to in-frame sequences. Some clones are absent from its copies; in checked studies, under half trace to an unresolved V gene, and the reason for the others is unknown. This sample comprises about 22,000 clones, 80% to 95% of them detected only once. Jointly, the top ten make up about 0.67% of the sample. Here the sequenced sample was CD4+ T cells from peripheral blood mononuclear cells, taken in the third trimester of pregnancy. The source is a female donor with multiple sclerosis, enrolled in a pregnancy study.

The chain has TRBV19 and TRBJ1-5; D not resolved. Trimming cost V 3 bases and J 6 bases, with 12 bases left between them. Germline-derived CDR1 and CDR2 are LNHDA and SQIVND (reference sequence). The CDR3 consists of 14 residues. The CDR3 is CASSIPAGFQPQHF. In DNA, the CDR3 is TGTGCCAGTAGTATCCCGGCGGGATTTCAGCCCCAGCATTTT.

In this sample, this clone turned up once. The chain has TRBV27 and TRBJ1-5; D is uncertain. The CDR3 sequence is 16 residues long. V lost 6 bases, J lost 5 bases, and 20 bases lay in between. Germline-derived CDR1 and CDR2 are MNHEY and SMNVEV (reference sequence). The CDR3 loop reads CASSPRRATLDQPQHF. CDR3 nucleotides: TGTGCCAGCAGCCCCCGGAGGGCTACATTAGATCAGCCCCAGCATTTT.